This record looks at one T cell receptor (beta chain) sequence and its context. TCRdb's table, derived via immunoSEQ multiplex PCR, lists solely in-frame clones and lacks some. The sample has about 100,000 clones, more than 75% seen once. The data stem from a study of blood T cell repertoires in COVID-19. V shed 5 bases and J shed 2 bases, with 8 bases lying between them. The CDR3 totals 13 residues. Material for sequencing was peripheral blood. The sequence was obtained from a human donor in a cohort sampled during active COVID-19. The chain carries TRBV12-3 or TRBV12-4 and TRBJ2-3; a weak D match, TRBD1 (5 bases). The CDR3 spells CASSAGITDTQYF. CDR3 DNA sequence: TGTGCCAGCAGTGCAGGGATCACAGATACGCAGTATTTT.